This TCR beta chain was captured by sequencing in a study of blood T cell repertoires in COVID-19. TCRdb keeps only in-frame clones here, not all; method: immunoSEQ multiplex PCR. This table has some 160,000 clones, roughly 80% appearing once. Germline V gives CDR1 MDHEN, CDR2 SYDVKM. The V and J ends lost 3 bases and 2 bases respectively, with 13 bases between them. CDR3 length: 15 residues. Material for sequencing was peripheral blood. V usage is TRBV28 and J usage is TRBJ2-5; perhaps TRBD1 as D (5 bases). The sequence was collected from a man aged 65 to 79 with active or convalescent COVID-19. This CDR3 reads CASSLAGPIQETQYF. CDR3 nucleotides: TGTGCCAGCAGTTTGGCAGGGCCTATACAAGAGACCCAGTACTTC. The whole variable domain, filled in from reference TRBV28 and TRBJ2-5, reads DVKVTQSSRYLVKRTGEKVFLECVQDMDHENMFWYRQDPGLGLRLIYFSYDVKMKEKGDIPEGYSVSREKKERFSLILESASTNQTSMYLCASSLAGPIQETQYFGPGTRLLVL.